The clone carrying this T cell receptor (beta chain) appeared once. The data were obtained in a study of blood T cell repertoires in COVID-19. On the study more broadly: T cells, B-cell-depleted T cells, or PBMCs supplied cDNA or gDNA.

The CDR3 loop spans 16 amino acids. Trimming took 1 base from V and 5 from J; bases not matched to a gene: 5. Looked up from germline, CDR1 is SGHTA and CDR2 is FQGNSA. Profiling relied on immunoSEQ multiplex PCR, and the TCRdb table lists in-frame clones only, not all of them. The sample contains tens of thousands of clones, 75% to 90% of which appear only once. The sequence derives from a woman between 50 and 59 years old with acute COVID-19. The genes are TRBV7-2 and TRBJ1-4; TRBD1 agrees at 9 bases. Sequenced: PBMCs or T cells enriched from blood (not recorded which). The DNA for the CDR3 is TGTGCCAGCAGCTTAGTCACAGGGGGCACGAATGAAAAACTGTTTTTT. This sequence encodes CASSLVTGGTNEKLFF.